This TCR beta chain was captured by sequencing in a study of T cell responses to AZD1222 COVID-19 vaccine. Study results and limitations: There were mostly white British donors and more females than males, and clonal diversity was possibly underestimated. Only 5 or 6 individuals given AZD1222 were seropositive at baseline.

In regard to this clone: Its antigen is undetermined.

Assay: immunoSEQ multiplex PCR; the TCRdb copy retains only in-frame clones and omits some. The table lists 85,000 to 110,000 clones, 91% of them singletons. CDR1 is KGHSH and CDR2 is LQKENI in the germline V gene. The CDR3 has 14 amino acids. Trimming cost V 4 bases and J 3 bases, with 9 bases left between them. The chain recombines TRBV18 with TRBJ2-2; tentative D call: TRBD1 (6 bases). This clonotype was sampled from an adult in good health. The input for sequencing was peripheral blood, taken on day 0 of AZD1222 vaccination. The CDR3 is CASSQTGYTGELFF. CDR3 nucleotides: TGTGCCAGCTCACAAACAGGGTACACCGGGGAGCTGTTTTTT.